The clone carrying this TCR beta chain has just a few counts. No antigen is known for it. The source of the sample is a study of T cells after yellow fever vaccination. Regarding the study as a whole: FACS-sorted repertoires could harbor abundant contaminating bulk-population clonotypes. The secondary response peaked faster, at day 5 versus 15, but was weaker.

V dropped 7 bases and J dropped 5 bases, with 14 bases sitting between them. This CDR3 spans 14 amino acids. In germline, CDR1 is MNHEY, CDR2 SMNVEV (reference sequence). TCRdb itself ran the 5' RACE reads through MiXCR, one entry per CDR3 protein. The data contain about 320,000 distinct CDR3 sequences, around 10% of them singletons. The sequence derives from a young man who received the YFV17D yellow fever vaccine. Sample: CD4+ T cells sorted from PBMCs, taken 45 days after the yellow fever booster vaccination. The chain links TRBV27 to TRBJ2-2; D gene unclear. CDR3 sequence (DNA): TGTGCCAGCATCACCTCCCCGTATACCGGGGAGCTGTTTTTT. It encodes CASITSPYTGELFF.